This passage covers 10 T cell receptor beta chains from one sample sequenced in a study of T cell responses to AZD1222 COVID-19 vaccine. Data came from immunoSEQ multiplex PCR; TCRdb stores just in-frame clones and leaves some out. The repertoire consists of approximately 150,000 clones, with 85% to 90% occurring once and the leading ten covering about 4.3%. The sample in question was peripheral blood, obtained 28 days after the second dose of the MenACWY control vaccine. The receptors shown here come from an adult who received the MenACWY meningococcal vaccine as a control.

The V and J genes are TRBV4-1 and TRBJ2-3; 13 bases map to TRBD2. The CDR3 loop spans 17 amino acids. J was trimmed by 7 bases and V by 0 bases; bases with no gene match: 7. Germline CDR1 reads MGHRA; CDR2 reads YSYEKL. As DNA, the CDR3 is TGCGCCAGCAGCCAAGATGGACTAGCGGGAGTGATAAATACGCAGTATTTT. It codes for CASSQDGLAGVINTQYF.

This chain links TRBV19 with TRBJ2-1, with 10 nucleotides matching TRBD2. The CDR3 runs to 13 residues. The germline V gene encodes CDR1 LNHDA and CDR2 SQIVND (reference sequence). V gave up 3 bases and J gave up 9 bases; unmatched junction bases: 2. The CDR3 sequence: CASSIPSGGEQFF. The CDR3 coding sequence is TGTGCCAGTAGTATTCCTAGCGGGGGTGAGCAGTTCTTC.

The chain links TRBV28 to TRBJ2-7; 7 positions agree with TRBD1. V was clipped by 1 base and J by 2 bases; unmatched bases: 2. This CDR3 region has 14 residues. Germline V gene lookup returns CDR1 MDHEN and CDR2 SYDVKM. In nucleotides, the CDR3 is TGTGCCAGCAGTTTATTCACAGGGGCCTACGAGCAGTACTTC. Translated, it gives CASSLFTGAYEQYF.

This clone was recorded once. The J gene is TRBJ1-5, the V gene TRBV14; D is ambiguous. Per germline, CDR1 SGHDN and CDR2 FVKESK. This CDR3 is 14 amino acids long. V dropped 3 bases and J dropped 0 bases, with 6 bases sitting between them. The CDR3 is CASSQRYSNQPQHF. CDR3 DNA sequence: TGTGCCAGCAGCCAGAGGTATAGCAATCAGCCCCAGCATTTT. Full variable domain (remainder filled in from reference TRBV14 and TRBJ1-5): EAGVTQFPSHSVIEKGQTVTLRCDPISGHDNLYWYRRVMGKEIKFLLHFVKESKQDESGMPNNRFLAERTGGTYSTLKVQPAELEDSGVYFCASSQRYSNQPQHFGDGTRLSIL.

The chain combines TRBV6-6 with TRBJ2-1, with D tentatively TRBD2 (5 bases). Per the germline V gene, CDR1 is MNHNY and CDR2 is SVGAGI (reference sequence). This CDR3 region has 15 residues. The V gene lost 7 bases and the J gene lost 0 bases, with 13 bases spanning the gap. DNA for the CDR3: TGTGCCAGCACCCTAGCACAGAGCTCCTACAATGAGCAGTTCTTC. Translating it yields CASTLAQSSYNEQFF.

The rearrangement joins TRBV7-6 to TRBJ2-2; TRBD1 matches at 7 bases. V dropped 1 base and J dropped 7; count of bases not matched to a gene: 18. The CDR3 runs to 19 residues. CDR1 and CDR2 (germline): SGHVS, FNYEAQ. CDR3 DNA sequence: TGTGCCAGCAGCTTAGTTGACACGGGCTTAGGGGGCAAGGACGGGGAGCTGTTTTTT. Protein product: CASSLVDTGLGGKDGELFF.

This clone was seen a few times. The V call is TRBV7-9, the J call TRBJ1-6; 9 nucleotides line up with TRBD1. The germline CDR1 and CDR2 sequences are SEHNR and FQNEAQ (reference sequence). CDR3 size: 17 residues. Trimming removed 5 bases from V and 8 bases from J; junction bases left unmatched: 13. The CDR3 sequence is CASSLVVSTGGYSPLHF. The CDR3 nucleotides are TGTGCCAGCAGCCTCGTTGTATCGACAGGGGGGTATTCACCCCTCCACTTT.

This chain links TRBV19 with TRBJ1-1; D might be TRBD1 (5 bases). V was pared by 5 bases and J by 4 bases, with 17 bases between. The CDR3 covers 15 residues. Germline loops: CDR1 LNHDA, CDR2 SQIVND (reference sequence). CDR3 DNA: TGTGCCAGTAGTTCACCTGGGACGATATTCACTGAAGCTTTCTTT. It translates to CASSSPGTIFTEAFF.

In DNA, the CDR3 is TGTGCCACCAGCAGAGAGATAGACCTTTCACCCCTCCACTTT. Translated, it gives CATSREIDLSPLHF. J is TRBJ1-6 and V is TRBV15, with D hard to call. Germline V gives CDR1 LNHNV, CDR2 YYDKDF (reference sequence). V was trimmed by 0 bases and J by 9 bases, leaving 9 bases between them. The length of the CDR3 is 14 residues.

J is TRBJ2-7 and V is TRBV7-8; D remains unclear. The germline gives CDR1 SGHVS, CDR2 FQNEAQ. V lost 3 bases and J lost 0, with 3 bases in between. This CDR3 is built from 12 residues. The CDR3 DNA reads TGTGCCAGCAGCTTTAACTCCTACGAGCAGTACTTC. It codes for CASSFNSYEQYF.